This TCR beta chain comes out of a study of blood T cell repertoires in COVID-19. Whole-study context: Sample material is recorded as cDNA or gDNA derived from T cells, B-cell-depleted T cells, or PBMCs.

Original analysis: Reference gene primer amplification gave estimated nucleated cell counts. The table came from immunoSEQ multiplex PCR; TCRdb's copy has only in-frame clones and leaves some out. From that table come the V and J calls and clone size; the DNA was used to work out D and trimming. The sample holds approximately 200,000 clones, 70% to 90% seen once. Researchers sorted participants into cohorts using their self-reported clinical history. This clone has only one observation. The sample holds other DNA sequences that translate to the same CDR3. Losses at the gene ends were 0 bases for V and 0 bases for J; bases not matched to a gene: 2. Germline assignment: CDR1 SGHRS and CDR2 YFSETQ. The CDR3 runs 16 residues.

The chain carries TRBV5-1 and TRBJ2-1; the match to TRBD2 covers 8 bases. This TCR derives from a man in his forties or fifties who had recovered from COVID-19. Sample: PBMCs or T cells enriched from blood (not recorded which). The CDR3 here is CASSLDSGSSYNEQFF. The CDR3 nucleotides are TGCGCCAGCAGCTTGGACAGCGGGAGCTCCTACAATGAGCAGTTCTTC.